This is a list of T cell receptor beta chains from one sample in a study of ipilimumab plus nivolumab after autologous stem cell transplantation. Profiled with immunoSEQ multiplex PCR; TCRdb holds only in-frame clones, not every one. The sample lists about 19,000 clones; around 81% were seen once. The material was PBMCs, obtained in a trial of ipilimumab plus nivolumab as post-transplant consolidation. The source is a male donor with diffuse large B-cell lymphoma. Each CDR3 is given with its conserved first and last residue. D genes are given only for firm matches. Clone size appears in some rows only: once, few, many, or a class for an expanded clone.

clone_size	j_call	v_call	d_call	cdr3_nt	cdr3_aa
-	TRBJ2-6	TRBV19	-	TGTGCCAGTGAGTCAACAGACCTTACCTCTTCTGGGGCCAACGTCCTGACTTTC	CASESTDLTSSGANVLTF
-	TRBJ2-7	TRBV11-2	TRBD1	TGTGCCAGCAGCTTGGGACAGGGTAGTCCCTACGAGCAGTACTTC	CASSLGQGSPYEQYF
-	TRBJ1-6	TRBV5-8	TRBD1	TGTGCCAGCAGTGGATCCGGGACAGAATTTTTTTCCTCACCCCTCCACTTT	CASSGSGTEFFSSPLHF
-	TRBJ2-5	TRBV7-9	-	TGTGCCAGCCTGGATCCAGGCCAAGAGACCCAGTACTTC	CASLDPGQETQYF
once	TRBJ1-1	TRBV19	TRBD1	TGTGCCAGTAGTATGGACAGGGGGACAGCTTTCTTT	CASSMDRGTAFF
-	TRBJ2-1	TRBV7-2	TRBD2	TGTGCCAGCAGTCAGACTAGCGGGGGGGCGTTCGACAATGAGCAGTTCTTC	CASSQTSGGAFDNEQFF
-	TRBJ2-3	TRBV7-8	-	TGTGCCAGCAGCTTAACGCAGACAGATACGCAGTATTTT	CASSLTQTDTQYF
-	TRBJ2-7	TRBV6-6	TRBD1	TGTGCCAGCAGCTCCGGGACAGGGGTCCACGAGCAGTACTTC	CASSSGTGVHEQYF
-	TRBJ1-4	TRBV4-3	TRBD1	TGCGCCAGCAGCCAAGGTTGGAACAGGGGTGAAAAACTGTTTTTT	CASSQGWNRGEKLFF
-	TRBJ2-7	TRBV7-8	-	TGTGCCAGCAGCTCTCGGAGGGGCTCCTACGAGCAGTACTTC	CASSSRRGSYEQYF
few	TRBJ2-6	TRBV19	-	TGTGCCAGTAGTATAATCTCAGCCGGGGCCAACGTCCTGACTTTC	CASSIISAGANVLTF
-	TRBJ2-5	TRBV30	TRBD2	TGTGCCTGGAGTGTACATGGTAGCGGGGGGGCAGAGACCCAGTACTTC	CAWSVHGSGGAETQYF
-	TRBJ1-2	TRBV7-9	-	TGTGCCAGCAAGGCTTTGTCCGATGGCTACACCTTC	CASKALSDGYTF
few	TRBJ1-3	TRBV11-3	TRBD1	TGTGCCAGCAGCTTAGATAATGGGACAGGGGGCTATTTGTTAGGAAACACCATATATTTT	CASSLDNGTGGYLLGNTIYF